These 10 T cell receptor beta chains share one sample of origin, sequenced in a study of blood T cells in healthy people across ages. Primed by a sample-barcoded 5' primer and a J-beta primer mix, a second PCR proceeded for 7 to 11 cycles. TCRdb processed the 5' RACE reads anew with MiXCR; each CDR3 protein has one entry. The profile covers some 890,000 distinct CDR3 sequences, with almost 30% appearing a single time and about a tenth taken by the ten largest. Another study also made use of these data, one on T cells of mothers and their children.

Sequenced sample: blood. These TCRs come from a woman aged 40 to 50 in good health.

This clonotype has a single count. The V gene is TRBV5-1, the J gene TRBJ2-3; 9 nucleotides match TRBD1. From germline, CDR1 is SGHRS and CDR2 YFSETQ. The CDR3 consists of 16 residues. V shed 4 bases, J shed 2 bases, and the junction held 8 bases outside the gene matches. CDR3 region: CASSPGQGLDTDTQYF. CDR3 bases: TGCGCCAGCAGCCCGGGACAGGGCCTCGACACAGATACGCAGTATTTT.

For the CDR3, the DNA is TGTGCCAGCAGCCCCAGACAGGGGGCTGTTGAAAAACTGTTTTTT. As protein: CASSPRQGAVEKLFF. The chain combines TRBV9 with TRBJ1-4; 10 bases line up with TRBD1. CDR3 length: 15 residues. V was clipped by 4 bases and J by 7 bases; unmatched bases: 7. Germline V gene lookup returns CDR1 SGDLS and CDR2 YYNGEE.

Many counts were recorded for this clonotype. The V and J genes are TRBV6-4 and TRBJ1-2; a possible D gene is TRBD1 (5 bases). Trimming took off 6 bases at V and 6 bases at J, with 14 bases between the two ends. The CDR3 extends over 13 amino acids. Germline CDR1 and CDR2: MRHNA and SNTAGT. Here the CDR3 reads CASSITWGNGYTF. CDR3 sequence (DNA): TGTGCCAGCAGCATCACCTGGGGGAATGGCTACACCTTC.

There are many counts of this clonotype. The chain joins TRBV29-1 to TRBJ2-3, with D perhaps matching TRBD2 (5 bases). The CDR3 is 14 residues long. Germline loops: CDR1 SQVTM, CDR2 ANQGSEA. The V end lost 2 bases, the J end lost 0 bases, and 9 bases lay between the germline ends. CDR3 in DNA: TGCAGCGTTGAACGGGGAACCAGCACAGATACGCAGTATTTT. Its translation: CSVERGTSTDTQYF.

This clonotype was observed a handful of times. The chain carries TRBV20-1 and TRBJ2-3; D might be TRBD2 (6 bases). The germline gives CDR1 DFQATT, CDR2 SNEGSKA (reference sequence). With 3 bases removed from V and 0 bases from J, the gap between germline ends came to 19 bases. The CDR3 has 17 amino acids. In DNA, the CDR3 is TGCAGTGCTAGTGGCGTATCGGGGACTCCTAGCACAGATACGCAGTATTTT. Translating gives CSASGVSGTPSTDTQYF.

The CDR3 protein is CSASFRGYGYTF. As DNA, the CDR3 is TGCAGTGCTAGCTTCCGGGGCTATGGCTACACCTTC. This chain links TRBV20-1 with TRBJ1-2; D unclear. CDR1 is DFQATT and CDR2 is SNEGSKA in the germline V gene (reference sequence). V shed 3 bases and J shed 4 bases, with 9 bases lying between them. The CDR3 runs to 12 residues.

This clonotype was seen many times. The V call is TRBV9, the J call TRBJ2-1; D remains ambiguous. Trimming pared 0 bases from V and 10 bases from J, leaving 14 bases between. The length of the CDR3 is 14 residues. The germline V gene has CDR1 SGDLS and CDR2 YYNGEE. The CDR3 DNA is TGTGCCAGCAGCGTAGAGGTTTTGTTCGCAGAGCAGTTCTTC. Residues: CASSVEVLFAEQFF.

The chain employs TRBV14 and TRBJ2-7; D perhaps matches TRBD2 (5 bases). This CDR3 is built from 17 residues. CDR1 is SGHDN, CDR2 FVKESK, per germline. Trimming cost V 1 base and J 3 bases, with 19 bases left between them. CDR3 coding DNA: TGTGCCAGCAGCCAAGTCGCACGGGGTTTAGGAAACTACGAGCAGTACTTC. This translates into CASSQVARGLGNYEQYF. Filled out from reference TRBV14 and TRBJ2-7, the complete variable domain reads EAGVTQFPSHSVIEKGQTVTLRCDPISGHDNLYWYRRVMGKEIKFLLHFVKESKQDESGMPNNRFLAERTGGTYSTLKVQPAELEDSGVYFCASSQVARGLGNYEQYFGPGTRLTVT.

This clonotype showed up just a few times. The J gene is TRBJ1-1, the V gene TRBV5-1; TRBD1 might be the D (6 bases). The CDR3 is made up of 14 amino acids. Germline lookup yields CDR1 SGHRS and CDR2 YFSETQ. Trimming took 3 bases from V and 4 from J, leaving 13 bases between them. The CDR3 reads CASSSEGHSTEAFF. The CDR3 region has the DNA TGCGCCAGCAGCTCGGAGGGACACTCCACTGAAGCTTTCTTT.

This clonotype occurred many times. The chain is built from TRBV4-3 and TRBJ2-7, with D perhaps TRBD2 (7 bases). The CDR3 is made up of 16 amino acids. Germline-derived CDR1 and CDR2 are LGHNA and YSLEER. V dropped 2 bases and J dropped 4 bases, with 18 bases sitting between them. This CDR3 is CASSQRGGERGYEQYF. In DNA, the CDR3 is TGCGCCAGCAGCCAACGAGGGGGGGAGCGAGGATACGAGCAGTACTTC.